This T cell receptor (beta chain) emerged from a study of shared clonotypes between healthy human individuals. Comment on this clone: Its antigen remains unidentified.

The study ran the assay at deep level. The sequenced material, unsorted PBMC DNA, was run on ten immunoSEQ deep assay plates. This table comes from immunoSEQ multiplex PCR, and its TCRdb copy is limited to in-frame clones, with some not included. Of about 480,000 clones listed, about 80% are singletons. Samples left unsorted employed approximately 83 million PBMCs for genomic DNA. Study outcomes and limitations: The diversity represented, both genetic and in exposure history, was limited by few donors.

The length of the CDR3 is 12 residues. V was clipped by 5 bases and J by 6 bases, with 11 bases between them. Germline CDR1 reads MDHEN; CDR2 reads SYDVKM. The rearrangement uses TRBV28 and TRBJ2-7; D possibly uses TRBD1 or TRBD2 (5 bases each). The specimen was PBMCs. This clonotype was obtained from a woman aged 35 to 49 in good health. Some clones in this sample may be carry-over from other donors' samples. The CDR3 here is CASSVRGTEQYF. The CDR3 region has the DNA TGTGCCAGCAGTGTGAGAGGGACCGAGCAGTACTTC. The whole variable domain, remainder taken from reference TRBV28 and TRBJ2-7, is DVKVTQSSRYLVKRTGEKVFLECVQDMDHENMFWYRQDPGLGLRLIYFSYDVKMKEKGDIPEGYSVSREKKERFSLILESASTNQTSMYLCASSVRGTEQYFGPGTRLTVT.